This T cell receptor beta chain was documented in a study of T cells in Graves' hyperthyroidism and ophthalmopathy. Findings and limits, study-wide: Also found in blood were most expanded thyroid clonotypes above 0.001.

Amplification targeted TCR beta CDR3 regions from RNA transcripts. First-round RT-PCR targeting the TCR CDR3 was performed with the HTBI primer set. MiXCR, run by TCRdb on the multiplex PCR reads, gives a single entry per CDR3 protein. Altogether 250,000 to 300,000 distinct CDR3 sequences are present, about 14% being singletons, with the ten largest covering roughly 7.5%. The V segment lost 1 base and the J segment 4 bases; nucleotides outside the gene matches: 11. Germline V gene sequence: CDR1 SGHTA, CDR2 FQGNSA. This CDR3 contains 17 residues. This clonotype was picked up a small number of times. What it binds is not known. Thyroid ultrasound, orbital computed tomography, clinical symptoms, and serum thyroxine and TRAb underpinned diagnoses.

Sequencing was done on a sample of blood. This TCR was recovered from a woman aged 25 to 39 with Graves' hyperthyroidism that later progressed to Graves' ophthalmopathy. The chain is built from TRBV7-2 and TRBJ2-7; 9 nucleotides agree with TRBD2. This CDR3 reads CASSLVVSRAGGYEQYF. CDR3 nucleotide sequence: TGTGCCAGCAGCTTAGTAGTCTCACGAGCGGGGGGATACGAGCAGTACTTC.